Below are 25 T cell receptor beta chains sequenced from a single sample in a study of T cell responses to AZD1222 COVID-19 vaccine. Profiling relied on immunoSEQ multiplex PCR, and the TCRdb table lists in-frame clones only, not all of them. The sample lists about 96,000 clones, 90% occurring once. This specimen was peripheral blood, taken on day 0 of AZD1222 vaccination. The source of these receptors is an adult in good health.

The chain uses TRBV24-1 and TRBJ2-1; D is possibly TRBD1 (5 bases). The length of the CDR3 is 14 residues. V gave up 3 bases and J gave up 0 bases, with 5 bases separating them. The germline gives CDR1 KGHDR, CDR2 SFDVKD. The CDR3 DNA reads as TGTGCCACCAGTGATAGGGGCTCCTACAATGAGCAGTTCTTC. It codes for CATSDRGSYNEQFF.

This sequence joins TRBV5-1 and TRBJ1-1; no clear D. With 0 bases removed from V and 0 bases from J, the gap between germline ends came to 3 bases. This CDR3 spans 13 amino acids. Germline loops: CDR1 SGHRS, CDR2 YFSETQ. This CDR3 is CASSLALNTEAFF. Here the CDR3 DNA reads TGCGCCAGCAGCTTGGCCCTGAACACTGAAGCTTTCTTT.

The chain joins TRBV7-2 to TRBJ2-2; D remains unclear. V was cut by 3 bases and J by 4 bases, with 9 bases left in between. Germline V gives CDR1 SGHTA, CDR2 FQGNSA. There are 14 residues in the CDR3. DNA for the CDR3: TGTGCCAGCAGCTTCGACCCCCGCACCGGGGAGCTGTTTTTT. Its protein is CASSFDPRTGELFF.

The chain has TRBV2 and TRBJ2-5; TRBD1 matches 10 bases. From germline, CDR1 is SNHLY and CDR2 FYNNEI. The CDR3 covers 16 residues. J lost 2 bases, V lost 5 bases, and 8 bases had no gene match. The DNA for the CDR3 is TGTGCCAGCAGTCCAAATCCGGGACAGGGGCAAGAGACCCAGTACTTC. This translates into CASSPNPGQGQETQYF. Full variable domain (rest looked up from reference TRBV2 and TRBJ2-5): EPEVTQTPSHQVTQMGQEVILRCVPISNHLYFYWYRQILGQKVEFLVSFYNNEISEKSEIFDDQFSVERPDGSNFTLKIRSTKLEDSAMYFCASSPNPGQGQETQYFGPGTRLLVL.

V usage is TRBV18 and J usage is TRBJ1-2, with 7 bases identical to TRBD1. Germline loops: CDR1 KGHSH, CDR2 LQKENI. CDR3 length: 13 amino acids. Losses at the gene ends were 6 bases for V and 5 bases for J; bases not matched to a gene: 6. Here the CDR3 reads CASSEGAAYGYTF. The CDR3 bases are TGTGCCAGCTCCGAGGGGGCGGCTTATGGCTACACCTTC.

The count of this clone is one. V is TRBV21-1 and J is TRBJ2-7; the table assigns TRBD2, which was not confirmed against the DNA. TRBV21-1 is shown as a pseudogene. The CDR3 extends over 15 amino acids. The CDR3 loop is CASSPSGRTPYEQYF. CDR3 DNA: TGTGCCAGCAGCCCCAGCGGGAGGACACCCTACGAGCAGTACTTC.

CDR3 coding DNA: TGTGCCAGCAGCGTAGGGCTAGCGGGAGGTAGAGAGACCCAGTACTTC. This sequence encodes CASSVGLAGGRETQYF. The V call is TRBV9, the J call TRBJ2-5, with TRBD2 identical over 11 bases. The CDR3 loop spans 16 amino acids. Germline assignment: CDR1 SGDLS and CDR2 YYNGEE. The J segment lost 4 bases and the V segment lost 0 bases, leaving 5 bases of the junction unmatched.

This chain connects TRBV28 to TRBJ1-5; no clear D gene. The CDR3 spans 14 residues. Trimming left V 2 bases short and J 2 bases short, with 7 bases between. The germline V gene encodes CDR1 MDHEN and CDR2 SYDVKM. The CDR3 protein is CASSLGDGNQPQHF. Here the CDR3 DNA reads TGTGCCAGCAGTTTAGGTGATGGCAATCAGCCCCAGCATTTT.

The chain has TRBV4-3 and TRBJ1-2; TRBD1 is a possible D gene (5 bases). This CDR3 is built from 17 residues. The ends were cut back, 0 bases at V and 1 base at J, with 15 bases in the middle. Per the germline V gene, CDR1 is LGHNA and CDR2 is YSLEER. CDR3 in amino acids: CASSQDSGGTVNYGYTF. The DNA of the CDR3 is TGCGCCAGCAGCCAAGATTCAGGAGGGACGGTTAACTATGGCTACACCTTC.

V is TRBV27 and J is TRBJ1-3, with a weak D call TRBD1 (5 bases). The CDR3 loop spans 14 amino acids. Germline V gene data show CDR1 as MNHEY and CDR2 as SMNVEV (reference sequence). V was cut by 5 bases and J by 3 bases, with 11 bases left in between. The CDR3 protein is CASSPGPNGNTIYF. CDR3 nucleotide sequence: TGTGCCAGCAGTCCAGGGCCTAATGGAAACACCATATATTTT.

The CDR3 sequence: CASTYGGGDEKLFF. Written as DNA, the CDR3 is TGTGCCAGTACTTACGGGGGCGGGGATGAAAAACTGTTTTTT. V gene TRBV19 combines with J gene TRBJ1-4, with D perhaps matching TRBD1 (6 bases). With 7 bases removed from V and 6 bases from J, the gap between germline ends came to 15 bases. The CDR3 has 14 amino acids. Germline CDR1 LNHDA, CDR2 SQIVND (reference sequence).

V usage is TRBV9 and J usage is TRBJ2-1; 8 positions agree with TRBD2. The CDR3 is 15 residues long. Trimming removed 0 bases from V and 8 bases from J; junction bases left unmatched: 7. CDR1 SGDLS and CDR2 YYNGEE come from the germline V gene. This CDR3 reads CASSVEGSGIDEQFF. As DNA, the CDR3 is TGTGCCAGCAGCGTAGAGGGTAGCGGGATCGATGAGCAGTTCTTC. Supplemented by reference TRBV9 and TRBJ2-1, the full variable domain reads DSGVTQTPKHLITATGQRVTLRCSPRSGDLSVYWYQQSLDQGLQFLIQYYNGEERAKGNILERFSAQQFPDLHSELNLSSLELGDSALYFCASSVEGSGIDEQFFGPGTRLTVL.

This CDR3 is CASSQLGGVQETQYF. The CDR3, as DNA: TGTGCCAGCTCGCAACTAGGAGGCGTCCAAGAGACCCAGTACTTC. The V gene is TRBV18, the J gene TRBJ2-5; TRBD2 might be the D (5 bases). This CDR3 region has 15 residues. V lost 6 bases to trimming and J lost 1 base, with 15 bases between them. Looked up from germline, CDR1 is KGHSH and CDR2 is LQKENI.

The chain links TRBV5-1 to TRBJ2-1, with D uncertain. V lost 0 bases and J 8 bases, leaving 6 bases between the germline ends. Germline V gene data show CDR1 as SGHRS and CDR2 as YFSETQ. The CDR3 spans 12 residues. The CDR3 sequence is CASSLDQYEQFF. In DNA, the CDR3 is TGCGCCAGCAGCTTGGACCAGTATGAGCAGTTCTTC.

J is TRBJ2-5 and V is TRBV5-4; 13 bases match TRBD2. Losses at the gene ends were 4 bases for V and 4 bases for J; bases not matched to a gene: 4. Germline CDR1 is SGHNT and CDR2 is YYREEE (reference sequence). CDR3 length: 15 amino acids. As DNA, the CDR3 is TGTGCCAGCAGCGGGGGACTAGCGGGATCAGAGACCCAGTACTTC. Encoded protein: CASSGGLAGSETQYF.

This chain links TRBV19 with TRBJ2-1; 16 nucleotides agree with TRBD2. After removal of 5 bases from V and 7 bases from J, the junction contained 23 bases not matched to a gene. CDR3 length: 22 amino acids. Germline loops: CDR1 LNHDA, CDR2 SQIVND (reference sequence). CDR3 DNA: TGTGCCAGTAGTCTGGCCGGGACACCAGGGACTAGCGGGAGGGTAATAGTTAATGAGCAGTTCTTC. Its protein is CASSLAGTPGTSGRVIVNEQFF. Full variable domain (remainder filled in from reference TRBV19 and TRBJ2-1): DGGITQSPKYLFRKEGQNVTLSCEQNLNHDAMYWYRQDPGQGLRLIYYSQIVNDFQKGDIAEGYSVSREKKESFPLTVTSAQKNPTAFYLCASSLAGTPGTSGRVIVNEQFFGPGTRLTVL.

The CDR3 protein is CSAGNDEAFF. The CDR3 nucleotides are TGCAGCGCTGGGAACGACGAAGCTTTCTTT. V gene TRBV29-1 combines with J gene TRBJ1-1; D is unclear. Between the trimmed V and J ends, which lost 7 bases and 8 bases, there was a span of 11 bases. The germline V gene encodes CDR1 SQVTM and CDR2 ANQGSEA. The CDR3 covers 10 residues. The complete variable domain, with remaining parts taken from reference TRBV29-1 and TRBJ1-1, reads SAVISQKPSRDICQRGTSLTIQCQVDSQVTMMFWYRQQPGQSLTLIATANQGSEATYESGFVIDKFPISRPNLTFSTLTVSNMSPEDSSIYLCSAGNDEAFFGQGTRLTVV.

The rearrangement joins TRBV15 to TRBJ2-7; no firm D call. Germline CDR1 is LNHNV and CDR2 is YYDKDF (reference sequence). This CDR3 contains 15 residues. Trimming removed 0 bases at V and 5 bases at J, with 14 bases between. The CDR3 spells CATSRDFGDADEQYF. DNA for the CDR3: TGTGCCACCAGCAGAGATTTTGGGGATGCCGACGAGCAGTACTTC.

The table lists this clone with a count of one. J is TRBJ2-7 and V is TRBV7-2; D perhaps matches TRBD2 (6 bases). The CDR3 contains 15 residues. Trimming removed 5 bases from V and 0 bases from J, with 14 bases in between. Looked up from germline, CDR1 is SGHTA and CDR2 is FQGNSA. The CDR3 region is CASSLRLDRSYEQYF. The DNA for the CDR3 is TGTGCCAGCAGCCTCAGACTAGACCGCTCCTACGAGCAGTACTTC. Combining the CDR3 with reference TRBV7-2 and TRBJ2-7 gives the whole variable domain GAGVSQSPSNKVTEKGKDVELRCDPISGHTALYWYRQSLGQGLEFLIYFQGNSAPDKSGLPSDRFSAERTGGSVSTLTIQRTQQEDSAVYLCASSLRLDRSYEQYFGPGTRLTVT.

The rearrangement joins TRBV3-1 (or the pseudogene TRBV3-2) to TRBJ2-7; TRBD2 might be the D (6 bases). The CDR3 is 17 amino acids. The V and J ends lost 5 bases and 0 bases respectively, with 20 bases between them. Germline lookup yields CDR1 LGHDT and CDR2 YNNKEL (reference sequence). This CDR3 is CASSFSKGGRSSYEQYF. CDR3 sequence (DNA): TGTGCCAGCAGCTTTAGCAAGGGAGGTAGGAGCTCCTACGAGCAGTACTTC.

The chain carries TRBV5-1 and TRBJ1-3; TRBD1 aligns across 8 bases. CDR3 length: 14 residues. Germline assignment: CDR1 SGHRS and CDR2 YFSETQ. The trim removed 3 bases at V and 3 bases at J, leaving 2 bases unmatched. Written as DNA, the CDR3 is TGCGCCAGCAGCTCCGACAGGGGTGGAAACACCATATATTTT. Amino acids: CASSSDRGGNTIYF.

The CDR3 is CASSFLSRGGETQYF. CDR3 in DNA: TGTGCCAGCAGCTTTTTGAGTAGGGGCGGAGAGACCCAGTACTTC. The rearrangement uses TRBV7-9 and TRBJ2-5, with D possibly matching TRBD1 (5 bases). The CDR3 length is 15 residues. V was clipped by 3 bases and J by 4 bases, with 15 bases between them. The germline V gene encodes CDR1 SEHNR and CDR2 FQNEAQ (reference sequence). Full variable domain (outside the CDR3, taken from reference TRBV7-9 and TRBJ2-5): DTGVSQNPRHKITKRGQNVTFRCDPISEHNRLYWYRQTLGQGPEFLTYFQNEAQLEKSRLLSDRFSAERPKGSFSTLEIQRTEQGDSAMYLCASSFLSRGGETQYFGPGTRLLVL.

The chain is built from TRBV28 and TRBJ2-7; 9 positions agree with TRBD2. Germline V lookup: CDR1 MDHEN, CDR2 SYDVKM. V lost 4 bases to trimming and J lost 7 bases; unmatched junction nucleotides: 11. This CDR3 has 15 amino acids. This CDR3 is CASSSAASGTLEQYF. The DNA for the CDR3 is TGTGCCAGCAGTTCCGCGGCTAGCGGGACCCTAGAGCAGTACTTC.

This clone was counted a single time. The genes are TRBV11-3 and TRBJ2-7; 7 positions match TRBD2. This CDR3 is 13 amino acids long. V trimming: 5 bases; J trimming: 5 bases; junction bases outside the gene matches: 6. Germline V CDR1 and CDR2: SGHNT, YENEEA. CDR3 sequence reads: CASSLREGDEQYF. CDR3 nucleotide sequence: TGTGCCAGCAGCCTGAGGGAGGGTGACGAGCAGTACTTC. Full variable domain (missing parts from reference TRBV11-3 and TRBJ2-7): EAGVVQSPRYKIIEKKQPVAFWCNPISGHNTLYWYLQNLGQGPELLIRYENEEAVDDSQLPKDRFSAERLKGVDSTLKIQPAELGDSAVYLCASSLREGDEQYFGPGTRLTVT.

In nucleotides, the CDR3 is TGTGCCAGCAGCCAAGATACGCCGGGAGGGCTGTTTTTT. This codes for CASSQDTPGGLFF. This chain links TRBV4-2 with TRBJ2-2; 7 nucleotides line up with TRBD2. The CDR3 is 13 residues long. The trim removed 0 bases at V and 13 bases at J, leaving 5 bases unmatched. The germline CDR1 and CDR2 sequences are LGHNA and YNFKEQ.